Below are 6 T cell receptor beta chains sequenced from a single sample in a study of cytomegalovirus exposure and HLA in healthy donors. The PCR employed 60 Vbeta primers together with 13 Jbeta primers. Some clones are missing from TCRdb's copy, which holds only in-frame ones; the method was immunoSEQ multiplex PCR. This table holds over 130,000 clones, about 84% found once. Sequences were obtained from PBMCs. These receptors came from a woman in her 40s in good health and CMV-seropositive.

The chain combines TRBV19 with TRBJ2-1, with 7 bases matching TRBD2. There are 13 residues in the CDR3. Germline V CDR1 and CDR2: LNHDA, SQIVND (reference sequence). J lost 6 bases, V lost 5 bases, and 4 bases had no gene match. The CDR3 nucleotides are TGTGCCAGTAGTGCGGGAGTGGTCAATGAGCAGTTCTTC. It encodes CASSAGVVNEQFF. Using reference TRBV19 and TRBJ2-1 for the parts outside the CDR3, the full variable domain is DGGITQSPKYLFRKEGQNVTLSCEQNLNHDAMYWYRQDPGQGLRLIYYSQIVNDFQKGDIAEGYSVSREKKESFPLTVTSAQKNPTAFYLCASSAGVVNEQFFGPGTRLTVL.

This clone was observed a single time. V usage is TRBV7-8 and J usage is TRBJ1-5; weak D call: TRBD1 (6 bases). V was clipped by 1 base and J by 3 bases, with 13 bases between them. CDR1 and CDR2 (germline): SGHVS, FQNEAQ. CDR3 length: 16 amino acids. As DNA, the CDR3 is TGTGCCAGCAGCTTAGGGGCTGGGGGACACAATCAGCCCCAGCATTTT. Amino acids: CASSLGAGGHNQPQHF.

This sequence joins TRBV6-6 and TRBJ1-1, with a tentative D call TRBD1 (5 bases). Germline V gives CDR1 MNHNY, CDR2 SVGAGI (reference sequence). Trimming took 5 bases from V and 0 from J, leaving 10 bases between them. The CDR3 runs 14 residues. In DNA form, the CDR3 reads TGTGCCAGCAGTGACGCAGGGTTGAACACTGAAGCTTTCTTT. Translated, it gives CASSDAGLNTEAFF.

V is TRBV5-1 and J is TRBJ1-2; the D gene is possibly TRBD1 (5 bases). The germline gives CDR1 SGHRS, CDR2 YFSETQ. The V gene lost 0 bases and the J gene lost 6 bases, with 18 bases spanning the gap. The CDR3 covers 16 residues. The CDR3 spells CASSLGDSYLLNGYTF. The CDR3 DNA sequence: TGCGCCAGCAGCTTGGGCGACAGCTACTTGTTGAATGGCTACACCTTC.

V gene TRBV13 combines with J gene TRBJ2-7; D perhaps matches TRBD2 (6 bases). CDR1 PRHDT and CDR2 FYEKMQ come from the germline V gene (reference sequence). V lost 6 bases, J lost 0 bases, and 15 bases lay in between. CDR3 length: 15 residues. As DNA, the CDR3 is TGTGCCAGCAGTTATCGCCGGGGAGGCTCCTACGAGCAGTACTTC. Translating it yields CASSYRRGGSYEQYF.

J is TRBJ2-3 and V is TRBV7-9, with 10 positions matching TRBD2. The germline V gene has CDR1 SEHNR and CDR2 FQNEAQ (reference sequence). The V segment lost 4 bases and the J segment 2 bases; nucleotides outside the gene matches: 6. The CDR3 runs to 16 residues. The CDR3 DNA reads TGTGCCAGCAGCTGGCGCCTAGCGGGGGCCACAGATACGCAGTATTTT. Translation gives CASSWRLAGATDTQYF.